This T cell receptor (beta chain) was obtained from a study of long-term antiretroviral therapy in people with HIV. Researchers report immunoSEQ v3.0 was run at survey level. The repertoire was sequenced with immunoSEQ multiplex PCR; TCRdb's copy has only in-frame clones and lacks some. The sample contains about 12,000 clones, about three quarters of which appear only once. Study-level results: ART adherence was not documented, and neither viral resistance nor therapy changes had any data. Diversity increased after ART yet remained lower than in transplant donor controls. Controls had broader CDR3 length ranges than HIV repertoires did.

Comments on this clone: Its antigen is not known.

Deletions cut 5 bases from V and 1 base from J, with 12 bases between. The germline V gene has CDR1 SGHTA and CDR2 FQGNSA. The CDR3 runs to 16 residues. The sequenced sample was unsorted PBMCs, obtained roughly 3.4 years before starting antiretroviral therapy. The TCR originated in a middle-aged man with HIV. J is TRBJ2-6 and V is TRBV7-2, with D uncertain. CDR3 region: CASSPSPTSGANVLTF. The DNA for the CDR3 is TGTGCCAGCAGCCCCAGCCCAACATCTGGGGCCAACGTCCTGACTTTC.